The 20 T cell receptor beta chains listed next were all sequenced from one sample in a study of cytomegalovirus exposure and HLA in healthy donors. Both 60 Vbeta primers and 13 Jbeta primers went into the PCR. Produced via immunoSEQ multiplex PCR; TCRdb's table is partial and in-frame only. The data hold approximately 79,000 clones, with 79% observed a single time. The sample comprised PBMCs. All receptors derive from a woman aged 40 to 50 in good health and CMV-seropositive.

The chain recombines TRBV2 with TRBJ2-7; D is unclear. V dropped 7 bases and J dropped 1 base, with 11 bases sitting between them. Germline values: CDR1 SNHLY, CDR2 FYNNEI. This CDR3 spans 13 amino acids. The CDR3 nucleotides are TGTGCCAGCAAAAATGAGATTTCCTACGAGCAGTACTTC. Translated, it gives CASKNEISYEQYF.

The chain is built from TRBV14 and TRBJ2-3, with TRBD2 matching 9 bases. Germline CDR1 reads SGHDN; CDR2 reads FVKESK. Trimming cost V 4 bases and J 1 base; bases outside gene matches: 3. The CDR3 loop spans 15 amino acids. The CDR3 region has the DNA TGTGCCAGCAGCCGAATAGCGGGAGGCACAGATACGCAGTATTTT. Translating gives CASSRIAGGTDTQYF.

The chain joins TRBV5-4 to TRBJ2-7, with 9 nucleotides matching TRBD1. Germline V gene data show CDR1 as SGHNT and CDR2 as YYREEE (reference sequence). This CDR3 spans 14 amino acids. V dropped 4 bases and J dropped 0; count of bases not matched to a gene: 2. The CDR3 DNA follows: TGTGCCAGCAGCCGGGACAGGGCCTCCTACGAGCAGTACTTC. Protein: CASSRDRASYEQYF.

The chain employs TRBV6-1 and TRBJ2-1; 14 bases fit TRBD2. The trim removed 4 bases at V and 9 bases at J, leaving 8 bases unmatched. Germline CDR1 is MNHNS and CDR2 is SASEGT. The CDR3 contains 16 residues. The CDR3 spells CASSGTSGRPDGEQFF. The DNA for the CDR3 is TGTGCCAGCAGTGGGACTAGCGGGAGGCCCGACGGTGAGCAGTTCTTC.

The rearrangement joins TRBV7-2 to TRBJ2-6; TRBD1 agrees at 9 bases. J gave up 3 bases and V 1 base, and 7 bases lay outside the gene matches. The CDR3 is 18 amino acids. CDR1 is SGHTA, CDR2 FQGNSA, per germline. CDR3 DNA: TGTGCCAGCAGCTTAGTAGGGACAGGGCAGGTTGGGGCCAACGTCCTGACTTTC. Protein product: CASSLVGTGQVGANVLTF.

The gene calls are TRBV30 and TRBJ2-1; 12 bases match TRBD1. The V segment lost 4 bases and the J segment 3 bases; nucleotides outside the gene matches: 7. Germline V lookup: CDR1 GTSNPN, CDR2 SVGIG (reference sequence). This CDR3 is built from 16 residues. The CDR3 nucleotides read TGTGCCTGGACCTTCCGGGACAGGGGGCTCTACAATGAGCAGTTCTTC. Residues: CAWTFRDRGLYNEQFF.

The rearrangement joins TRBV27 to TRBJ1-1, with D uncertain. With 2 bases removed from V and 3 bases from J, the gap between germline ends came to 10 bases. Germline V lookup: CDR1 MNHEY, CDR2 SMNVEV (reference sequence). The CDR3 has 14 amino acids. The CDR3 loop reads CASSLTFGDTEAFF. CDR3 sequence (DNA): TGTGCCAGCAGTTTAACGTTCGGAGACACTGAAGCTTTCTTT.

The V call is TRBV19, the J call TRBJ1-2, with D possibly being TRBD1 (5 bases). Germline CDR1 and CDR2: LNHDA and SQIVND (reference sequence). The CDR3 runs 14 residues. Trimming removed 3 bases from V and 2 bases from J, with 10 bases in between. CDR3 in DNA: TGTGCCAGTAGTATGTTCAGGGTGAACTATGGCTACACCTTC. Translating it yields CASSMFRVNYGYTF.

The chain joins TRBV7-2 to TRBJ2-5; the match to TRBD2 covers 7 bases. The V and J ends lost 2 bases and 4 bases, in that order; junction bases with no gene match: 7. This CDR3 has 15 residues. CDR1 SGHTA and CDR2 FQGNSA come from the germline V gene. In DNA, the CDR3 is TGTGCCAGCAGCTTACAGCGGGACTGGGGAGAGACCCAGTACTTC. Protein: CASSLQRDWGETQYF.

This rearrangement joins TRBV6-1 to TRBJ2-7; 10 bases match TRBD2. The junction had 6 bases not matched to a gene; V was cut back by 4 bases and J by 3 bases. The germline V gene encodes CDR1 MNHNS and CDR2 SASEGT. The CDR3 is 15 residues long. As DNA, the CDR3 is TGTGCCAGCAGTGGGCTAGCGGGGGTACGCTACGAGCAGTACTTC. Translation gives CASSGLAGVRYEQYF.

This clone was counted a single time. The genes are TRBV30 and TRBJ1-2; D gene uncertain. The germline V gene has CDR1 GTSNPN and CDR2 SVGIG (reference sequence). This CDR3 contains 15 residues. V was pared by 1 base and J by 4 bases, with 16 bases between. CDR3 nucleotide sequence: TGTGCCTGGAGTGACATTAGGCAGGCAGTCTATGGCTACACCTTC. As protein: CAWSDIRQAVYGYTF.

This chain joins TRBV18 and TRBJ2-1; 12 positions match TRBD2. The V gene end was trimmed by 5 bases and the J gene end by 6 bases; junction bases not matched to a gene: 2. Germline V CDR1 and CDR2: KGHSH, LQKENI. CDR3 length: 14 residues. The CDR3 loop reads CASSAGLAGNEQFF. The CDR3 region has the DNA TGTGCCAGCTCAGCGGGACTAGCGGGCAATGAGCAGTTCTTC.

V gene TRBV20-1 combines with J gene TRBJ1-2; TRBD1 might be the D (6 bases). CDR3 length equals 10 residues. The germline V gene encodes CDR1 DFQATT and CDR2 SNEGSKA (reference sequence). V gave up 8 bases and J gave up 7 bases, with 11 bases separating them. CDR3 amino acids: CSSKGGGYTF. The CDR3 region has the DNA TGCAGTAGTAAAGGGGGTGGCTACACCTTC.

DNA of the CDR3: TGCAGCGCCGGCCACTTAGCGGGAGCCCACGAGCAGTACTTC. It yields the protein CSAGHLAGAHEQYF. The chain recombines TRBV29-1 with TRBJ2-7; TRBD2 aligns across 9 bases. This CDR3 has 14 residues. Germline CDR1 SQVTM, CDR2 ANQGSEA. V shed 7 bases, J shed 5 bases, and the junction held 12 bases outside the gene matches.

This chain uses TRBV5-1 with TRBJ2-3; tentative D call: TRBD2 (6 bases). This CDR3 region has 14 residues. CDR1 is SGHRS, CDR2 YFSETQ, per germline. Trimming stripped 0 bases from V and 6 bases from J, with 11 bases between. The CDR3 DNA is TGCGCCAGCAGCTTGGGACTAGTTTCCGATACGCAGTATTTT. Translation: CASSLGLVSDTQYF.

This clone was counted a few times. The gene calls are TRBV2 and TRBJ2-7; 13 nucleotides line up with TRBD2. The CDR3 is 16 amino acids. Germline values: CDR1 SNHLY, CDR2 FYNNEI. V shed 6 bases, J shed 1 base, and the junction held 6 bases outside the gene matches. For the CDR3, the DNA is TGTGCCAGCAGGGGACTAGCGGGGAAATTATCCTACGAGCAGTACTTC. Translating gives CASRGLAGKLSYEQYF.

The chain carries TRBV29-1 and TRBJ1-1; D is perhaps TRBD1 (5 bases). CDR3 length: 14 residues. The V end was cut by 4 bases, the J end by 3 bases, with 15 bases between. The V gene's germline CDR1 is SQVTM and CDR2 ANQGSEA. The CDR3 protein is CSVVLQGRDTEAFF. The CDR3 region has the DNA TGCAGCGTTGTATTGCAGGGTAGGGACACTGAAGCTTTCTTT.

J is TRBJ2-4 and V is TRBV6-1, with TRBD1 identical over 7 bases. Germline V gene data show CDR1 as MNHNS and CDR2 as SASEGT. The CDR3 runs to 14 residues. V lost 2 bases, J lost 7 bases, and 5 bases stayed unmatched. The CDR3 reads CASSELTGENIQYF. Written as DNA, the CDR3 is TGTGCCAGCAGTGAACTTACAGGGGAGAACATTCAGTACTTC.

CDR3 in DNA: TGTGCCAGCACCCAGAGACTAGCGGTGACCTACGAGCAGTACTTC. It specifies CASTQRLAVTYEQYF. The chain joins TRBV2 to TRBJ2-7; 9 nucleotides match TRBD2. This CDR3 has 15 residues. Germline loops: CDR1 SNHLY, CDR2 FYNNEI. J was trimmed by 2 bases and V by 7 bases; bases with no gene match: 9.

The gene calls are TRBV11-3 and TRBJ2-2; TRBD2 aligns across 16 bases. Per the germline V gene, CDR1 is SGHNT and CDR2 is YENEEA. This CDR3 spans 17 amino acids. The junction had 4 bases not matched to a gene; V was cut back by 4 bases and J by 5 bases. The CDR3 region is CASSSGLAGGRTGELFF. As DNA, the CDR3 is TGTGCCAGCAGCTCGGGACTAGCGGGGGGGCGAACCGGGGAGCTGTTTTTT.